This paragraph reports one T cell receptor (beta chain). Its antigen remains unidentified. Sequencing used immunoSEQ multiplex PCR; TCRdb keeps in-frame clones, though not all of them. The table has hundreds of thousands of clones, roughly 80% seen once. These data are taken from a study of cytotoxic CD8 clonotypes in ibrutinib-treated CLL. Whole-study context: Response samples followed a median roughly 13 months of treatment, range 6 to 36. Sample averages reached 250,000 or so productive templates and 80,000 to 100,000 productive rearrangements. General study findings and limits: Higher circulating CD8+ T-cell counts strongly accompanied higher baseline clonality, above age-matched healthy donors. Ibrutinib response saw clonality rise, and progression saw it return toward baseline.

The CDR3 consists of 13 residues. The V end was cut by 5 bases, the J end by 6 bases, with 14 bases between. CDR1 is KGHSH, CDR2 LQKENI, per germline. This clonotype was sampled from a human donor with chronic lymphocytic leukemia. The V call is TRBV18, the J call TRBJ2-7; D remains ambiguous. This sample comprised PBMCs, obtained before ibrutinib treatment. CDR3 residues: CASSSERTGEQYF. For the CDR3, the DNA is TGTGCCAGCTCATCGGAACGTACCGGCGAGCAGTACTTC.